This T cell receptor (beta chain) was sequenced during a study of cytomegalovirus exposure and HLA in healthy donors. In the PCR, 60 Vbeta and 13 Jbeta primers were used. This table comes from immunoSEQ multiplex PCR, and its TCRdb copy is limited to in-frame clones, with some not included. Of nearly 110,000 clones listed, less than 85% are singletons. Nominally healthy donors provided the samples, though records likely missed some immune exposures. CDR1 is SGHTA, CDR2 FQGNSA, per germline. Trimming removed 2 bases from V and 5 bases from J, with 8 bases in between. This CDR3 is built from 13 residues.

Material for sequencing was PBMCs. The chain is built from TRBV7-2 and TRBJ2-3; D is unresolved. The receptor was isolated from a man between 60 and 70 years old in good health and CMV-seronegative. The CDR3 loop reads CASSLSLVDTQYF. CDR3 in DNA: TGTGCCAGCAGCTTAAGCCTTGTAGATACGCAGTATTTT. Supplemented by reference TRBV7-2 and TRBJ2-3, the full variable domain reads GAGVSQSPSNKVTEKGKDVELRCDPISGHTALYWYRQSLGQGLEFLIYFQGNSAPDKSGLPSDRFSAERTGGSVSTLTIQRTQQEDSAVYLCASSLSLVDTQYFGPGTRLTVL.